This T cell receptor (beta chain) came from a study of blood T cell repertoires in COVID-19. The wider study: The analysed material was cDNA or gDNA that came from T cells, B-cell-depleted T cells, or PBMCs.

Per the original data handling: Estimated nucleated cell counts came from reference gene primer amplification. TCRdb's copy holds only in-frame clones and misses some; the assay was immunoSEQ multiplex PCR. The D gene and trimming were derived from the DNA, and the V and J assignments and clone size from that table. In the table there are about 71,000 clones, more than 80% of which are singletons. V gave up 8 bases and J gave up 1 base, with 11 bases separating them. The germline V gene encodes CDR1 LGHDT and CDR2 YNNKEL (reference sequence). This CDR3 region has 13 residues. The sequencing sample was made of peripheral blood. This chain links TRBV3-1 (or the pseudogene TRBV3-2) with TRBJ1-2; D may be TRBD1 (6 bases). The TCR sequence derives from a man aged 25 to 40 with acute or convalescent COVID-19. The chain's CDR3 is CASGAGDNYGYTF. In nucleotides, the CDR3 is TGTGCCAGCGGGGCAGGGGATAACTATGGCTACACCTTC.